This TCR beta chain was sequenced for a study of OX40 agonist ivuxolimab in advanced cancers. Sequencing used immunoSEQ multiplex PCR; TCRdb keeps in-frame clones, though not all of them. Altogether 55,000 to 75,000 clones are present, 90% to 95% being singletons, with the ten largest covering 3.8%. The CDR3 loop spans 12 amino acids. V gave up 5 bases and J gave up 6 bases; unmatched junction bases: 1. Germline V lookup: CDR1 SGHNT, CDR2 YENEEA. This TCR was sampled from an adult with an advanced solid tumor such as melanoma, head and neck, liver or kidney cancer. The material was CD4+ or CD8+ T cells sorted from blood, obtained in a trial of the OX40 agonist ivuxolimab. The chain is built from TRBV11-3 and TRBJ2-7, with 10 bases lining up with TRBD1. The CDR3 bases are TGTGCCAGCAGCGGGACAGGGGCCGAGCAGTACTTC. Translating gives CASSGTGAEQYF.